This T cell receptor beta chain was obtained from a study of blood T cells in healthy people across ages. CDR1 SGHTA and CDR2 FQGNSA come from the germline V gene. The V end lost 2 bases, the J end lost 3 bases, and 11 bases lay between the germline ends. The CDR3 sequence is 14 residues long. Overall study results and limits: Naive T cell percentage by flow cytometry tracked strongly with beta diversity.

It was with a sample-barcoded 5' primer and a J-beta primer mix that a second PCR of about 7 to 12 cycles was run. TCRdb processed the 5' RACE reads anew with MiXCR; each CDR3 protein has one entry. The data show around 1,000,000 distinct CDR3 sequences, around two fifths seen once. This clonotype was seen at least ten times. Its target is not known. The chain recombines TRBV7-2 with TRBJ2-7, with D possibly being TRBD1 (6 bases). Sequenced material: blood. This TCR derives from a young man in good health. The CDR3 loop is CASSLTTGFYEQYF. The CDR3 DNA sequence: TGTGCCAGCAGCTTAACTACAGGGTTCTACGAGCAGTACTTC.